A selection of T cell receptor beta chains follows, all from one sample in a study of human T cells and chemical hapten exposure. TCRdb re-called the RACE reads with MiXCR, one entry per CDR3 protein. The repertoire holds 75,000 to 100,000 distinct CDR3 sequences, with approximately 10% as singletons. Source: whole blood, taken in connection with sensitization to the hapten diphenylcyclopropenone (DPC). The receptors derive from a woman aged 55-75 years with alopecia areata. Some clones in this sample may be carry-over from other donors' samples. CDR3s include the opening cysteine and the closing phenylalanine or tryptophan. A D gene is named only where the DNA matches it firmly. Size tells how often a clone was seen (once, few, many) or the class of an expanded clone, and some rows leave it out.

NA	NA	TRBV15	TRBJ2-7	TGTGTCACCAGCAGAGACGCCGGAGACGAGCAGTACTTC	CVTSRDAGDEQYF
NA	few	TRBV4-1	TRBJ2-3	TGCGCCAGCAGCCTAGAAGCCACAGATACGCAGTATTTT	CASSLEATDTQYF
NA	few	TRBV27	TRBJ2-7	TGTGCCAGCAAGGACAGACAGTACAACTACGAGCAGTACTTC	CASKDRQYNYEQYF
NA	few	TRBV29-1	TRBJ2-7	TGCAGCGTTGAGCTTCGGCAGGGCGACGAGCAGTACTTC	CSVELRQGDEQYF
TRBD1	many	TRBV20-1	TRBJ2-5	TGCAGTGCTAAGTGGACAGGGGACTTGGAGACCCAGTACTTC	CSAKWTGDLETQYF
NA	many	TRBV29-1	TRBJ2-1	TGCGGCGGGCGCCTAGGCTGGAGGCAGTTCTTC	CGGRLGWRQFF
TRBD2	many	TRBV11-2	TRBJ2-1	TGTGCCAGCACCCTACTAGCGGGATACAATGAGCAGTTCTTC	CASTLLAGYNEQFF
NA	many	TRBV5-1	TRBJ1-1	TGCGCCAGCAGCCAAGGACGGTTGAACACTGAAGCTTTCTTT	CASSQGRLNTEAFF
NA	many	TRBV6-6	TRBJ2-7	TGTGCCAGCAGTTCCCCAATTGGAGGAACGGAGCAGTACTTC	CASSSPIGGTEQYF
NA	NA	TRBV5-1	TRBJ2-3	TGCGCCAGCAGCGTTGCTGGACAGAGCACAGATACGCAGTATTTT	CASSVAGQSTDTQYF
NA	many	TRBV6-5	TRBJ1-2	TGTGCCAGCAGTTACTCCAGCAGGCACTATGGCTACACCTTC	CASSYSSRHYGYTF
TRBD1	few	TRBV12-3/TRBV12-4	TRBJ1-2	TGTGCCAGCAGTTTAGGAGGGGGCAAGAACTATGGCTACACCTTC	CASSLGGGKNYGYTF
TRBD1	many	TRBV9	TRBJ1-4	TGTGCCAGCAGCTCCGGACAGGTTAATGAAAAACTGTTTTTT	CASSSGQVNEKLFF
TRBD1	few	TRBV29-1	TRBJ1-1	TGCAGCGTGCAGACGGACAGGGCGAACACTGAAGCTTTCTTT	CSVQTDRANTEAFF
TRBD2	few	TRBV20-1	TRBJ2-5	TGCAGTGCTAGAGATCCCAGCGGGGGGGCCCAAGAGACCCAGTACTTC	CSARDPSGGAQETQYF
NA	few	TRBV7-3	TRBJ2-3	TGTGCCAGCAGCCACCCCCCTGGAGGAGATACGCAGTATTTT	CASSHPPGGDTQYF
NA	NA	TRBV18	TRBJ1-1	TGTGCCAGCTCCCCGGCCCCGGGGGGCACTGAAGCTTTCTTT	CASSPAPGGTEAFF
NA	many	TRBV29-1	TRBJ2-7	TGCAGCGTTGAAAGTTGGGGGGAGACCTACGAGCAGTACTTC	CSVESWGETYEQYF
NA	many	TRBV4-2	TRBJ2-3	TGTGCCAGCAGCCAAGGTACGGGGGGCACAGATACGCAGTATTTT	CASSQGTGGTDTQYF
TRBD1	NA	TRBV18	TRBJ1-1	TGTGCCAGCTCAACACGGGGGACAGGGTTTAGGATGAACACTGAAGCTTTCTTT	CASSTRGTGFRMNTEAFF
TRBD1	NA	TRBV12-3/TRBV12-4	TRBJ2-5	TGTGCCAGCAGCCATACTTCGACAGGGGGGGAGACCCAGTACTTC	CASSHTSTGGETQYF
NA	many	TRBV12-3/TRBV12-4	TRBJ2-1	TGTGCCAGCAGTTTACGGCTGAGCAATGAGCAGTTCTTC	CASSLRLSNEQFF
NA	NA	TRBV12-3/TRBV12-4	TRBJ2-3	TGTGCCAGCAGTTTCGGCACAGATACGCAGTATTTT	CASSFGTDTQYF
TRBD1	NA	TRBV20-1	TRBJ2-3	TGCAGTGCTGGGGTGGGACAGGGAACAGATACGCAGTATTTT	CSAGVGQGTDTQYF
NA	few	TRBV29-1	TRBJ2-5	TGCAGCGTGAGCCAAGAGACCCAGTACTTC	CSVSQETQYF
NA	many	TRBV20-1	TRBJ2-1	TGCAGTGCTAGTGAGGGACTTTACAATGAGCAGTTCTTC	CSASEGLYNEQFF
NA	many	TRBV30	TRBJ2-3	TGTGCCTGGAGGCGCTCGGGGGCCCCAGATACGCAGTATTTT	CAWRRSGAPDTQYF
NA	many	TRBV19	TRBJ1-2	TGTGCCAGTAGTACGACCGGGACTCGAGGCTACACCTTC	CASSTTGTRGYTF
NA	many	TRBV20-1	TRBJ1-2	TGCAGTGCTAGAGATGGCCCGGGGTTAGGCTACACCTTC	CSARDGPGLGYTF
NA	NA	TRBV11-2	TRBJ1-1	TGTGCCAGCAGCTTAGGGTTTAGGGGCAACGTCGCTGAAGCTTTCTTT	CASSLGFRGNVAEAFF
NA	NA	TRBV20-1	TRBJ2-5	TGCAGTGCTAGAGCCTCAGGGTACGAGACCCAGTACTTC	CSARASGYETQYF
NA	few	TRBV10-3	TRBJ2-7	TGTGCCATCAGGGGGGCCGTAGCCTACGAGCAGTACTTC	CAIRGAVAYEQYF
NA	few	TRBV4-1	TRBJ1-2	TGCGCCAGCAGCCAAACGTTCAGCTATGGCTACACCTTC	CASSQTFSYGYTF
TRBD1	few	TRBV29-1	TRBJ1-5	TGCAGCGTGGGACAGGGAAATCAGCCCCAGCATTTT	CSVGQGNQPQHF
NA	many	TRBV7-9	TRBJ2-5	TGTGCCAGCAGCCCGGGACTGGACGGAGAGACCCAGTACTTC	CASSPGLDGETQYF
NA	NA	TRBV20-1	TRBJ2-2	TGCGCCCACGGGGGATCGAACACCGGGGAGCTGTTTTTT	CAHGGSNTGELFF
NA	NA	TRBV12-3/TRBV12-4	TRBJ2-2	TGTGCCAGCAGCCCCGGGCGGAGGAACACCGGGGAGCTGTTTTTT	CASSPGRRNTGELFF
NA	NA	TRBV5-1	TRBJ2-7	TGCGCCAGCAGCATGGGACAATACACCGACGAGCAGTACTTC	CASSMGQYTDEQYF
NA	many	TRBV5-1	TRBJ2-1	TGCGCCAGCAGCTTTCCGCAGAATGAGCAGTTCTTC	CASSFPQNEQFF
TRBD2	NA	TRBV9	TRBJ2-1	TGTGCCAGCAGCGAACTAGCGGGGAGTTACAATGAGCAGTTCTTC	CASSELAGSYNEQFF
TRBD2	NA	TRBV18	TRBJ2-7	TGTGCCAGCTCACGACTAGCGGGGGGGTACGAGCAGTACTTC	CASSRLAGGYEQYF
TRBD2	many	TRBV12-3/TRBV12-4	TRBJ2-1	TGTGCCTGCCGCTCTAGCGGGGGGCCTTACAATGAGCAGTTCTTC	CACRSSGGPYNEQFF
NA	many	TRBV7-8	TRBJ1-4	TGTGCCAGCAGCTCCAGCGGAACTAATGAAAAACTGTTTTTT	CASSSSGTNEKLFF
TRBD2	many	TRBV5-4	TRBJ2-1	TGTGCCAGCAGCTTGGAGTGGGCGGCGGGGGTCAATGAGCAGTTCTTC	CASSLEWAAGVNEQFF
NA	many	TRBV7-9	TRBJ1-4	TGTGCCAGCAGCGAAAAGGCTCTTACTAATGAAAAACTGTTTTTT	CASSEKALTNEKLFF
NA	few	TRBV12-3/TRBV12-4	TRBJ2-7	TGTGCCAGCACCTCATCTCCGGGGTCCGGGTCCTACGAGCAGTACTTC	CASTSSPGSGSYEQYF
NA	many	TRBV12-3/TRBV12-4	TRBJ2-7	TGTGCCAGCAGTTTAGGAGGGGCAGAACAGTACTTC	CASSLGGAEQYF
NA	many	TRBV29-1	TRBJ1-3	TGCAGCGTAGGCAACCCTGGAAACACCATATATTTT	CSVGNPGNTIYF
NA	few	TRBV27	TRBJ1-2	TGTGCCAGCTGTCCATCCGGGGCTTACTATGGCTACACCTTC	CASCPSGAYYGYTF